There are a few counts of the clone carrying this T cell receptor beta chain. Its antigen is as yet unknown. Germline assignment: CDR1 WSHSY and CDR2 SAAADI. CDR3 length equals 14 residues. V was trimmed by 6 bases and J by 6 bases, leaving 14 bases between them. The data derive from a study of T-cell memory formation after mild COVID-19. Overall study context: For the most part, TCR clusters were specific to one donor.

Study conclusions and caveats: Day 15 to 85 contracting clones showed balanced CD4/CD8; later expanders leaned CD4+.

Barcoded TCR alpha and TCR beta cDNA libraries with UMIs came from 5'RACE using constant-segment primers. Using its own MiXCR run on the 5' RACE reads, TCRdb lists one record per CDR3 protein. The table shows 200,000 to 300,000 distinct CDR3 sequences, with approximately 15% occurring only once. The source is a man aged 18 to 30 who had mild COVID-19 (a few samples of this study predate the infection). Cell type and time point are not known. Sequenced material: PBMCs or a T cell subset sorted from them (not recorded which). The J gene is TRBJ2-2, the V gene TRBV10-2; D call uncertain. The CDR3 bases are TGCGCCAGCAGCTTGACAAGGACGCCCGGGGAGCTGTTTTTT. Translation: CASSLTRTPGELFF.